This passage covers 16 T cell receptor beta chains from one sample sequenced in a study of T cells in Graves' hyperthyroidism and ophthalmopathy. TCR beta CDR3 regions were amplified from RNA transcripts. The primer set for the first-round RT-PCR of the TCR CDR3 was HTBI. TCRdb ran MiXCR on the multiplex PCR reads and lists one entry per CDR3 protein. The table includes hundreds of thousands of distinct CDR3 sequences, approximately 44% detected once. The sequencing sample was made of peripheral blood or thyroid tissue (not recorded which). The receptors were sampled from a woman under 30 with Graves' hyperthyroidism.

This sequence joins TRBV20-1 and TRBJ1-2, with unresolved D. The germline V gene has CDR1 DFQATT and CDR2 SNEGSKA (reference sequence). The ends were cut back, 4 bases at V and 8 bases at J, with 14 bases in the middle. This CDR3 is 12 amino acids long. DNA for the CDR3: TGCAGTGCTAACCGCCGGGGAAAGGGCTACACCTTC. It yields the protein CSANRRGKGYTF.

This clonotype was recorded only once. A read error may be the cause here, since a much bigger clone is one base away. The rearrangement links TRBV5-1 to TRBJ2-5; perhaps TRBD1 as D (6 bases). CDR1 and CDR2 (germline): SGHRS, YFSETQ. With 0 bases removed from V and 9 bases from J, the gap between germline ends came to 15 bases. This CDR3 comprises 14 residues. The CDR3 is CASSLGQVQEAQYF. The CDR3 nucleotides read TGCGCCAGCAGCTTGGGACAGGTCCAAGAAGCCCAGTACTTC.

The chain recombines TRBV29-1 with TRBJ2-5, with D possibly matching TRBD1 (6 bases). Trimming stripped 8 bases from V and 5 bases from J, with 18 bases between. The CDR3 has 13 amino acids. Per germline, CDR1 SQVTM and CDR2 ANQGSEA. For the CDR3, the DNA is TGCAGCACCGGACAGCTGGCTAGCGAGACCCAGTACTTC. Amino acid sequence: CSTGQLASETQYF.

The V and J genes are TRBV7-2 and TRBJ1-6; the D gene is possibly TRBD1 (5 bases). The V end was cut by 5 bases, the J end by 16 bases, with 15 bases between. Germline V gene sequence: CDR1 SGHTA, CDR2 FQGNSA. The CDR3 has 12 amino acids. The CDR3 DNA reads TGTGCCAGCAGCCACTTCGGGGGAAGACTCCACTTT. It translates to CASSHFGGRLHF.

The V gene is TRBV20-1, the J gene TRBJ2-7; TRBD2 might be the D (6 bases). Trimming shortened V by 1 base and J by 3 bases, and 13 bases separated the two germline ends. The germline V gene has CDR1 DFQATT and CDR2 SNEGSKA (reference sequence). CDR3 length: 14 amino acids. The CDR3 DNA reads as TGCAGTGCTAGAGTACCGGGGGTCAACTACGAGCAGTACTTC. The encoded protein is CSARVPGVNYEQYF.

Turning to this clonotype: This CDR3 is missing its conserved last phenylalanine or tryptophan, likely due to a read error. Because the CDR3's place on the DNA is in doubt, the DNA is left out and the CDR3 is given as listed by TCRdb. The J gene is TRBJ2-6, the V gene TRBV15. Germline V gives CDR1 LNHNV, CDR2 YYDKDF (reference sequence). The CDR3 is 16 amino acids in total, end residues counted. CDR3 in amino acids: CATSRHGRSGANVLVL.

This clonotype came up many times. CDR3 in amino acids: CASSLPGYQPQHF. The CDR3 DNA is TGTGCCAGCAGCCTGCCAGGTTATCAGCCCCAGCATTTT. This chain links TRBV7-8 with TRBJ1-5, with unresolved D. Trimming pared 5 bases from V and 5 bases from J, leaving 10 bases between. Germline V CDR1 and CDR2: SGHVS, FQNEAQ. CDR3 length equals 13 residues.

In the case of this clonotype: The CDR3 does not end in the conserved phenylalanine or tryptophan, so this is likely a read error. It is unclear where the CDR3 begins or ends on the DNA, so no DNA is shown, and the CDR3 is as TCRdb lists it. This chain links TRBV10-3 with TRBJ2-1; the D call of TRBD2 is as the table states it, not checked on the DNA. Germline V lookup: CDR1 ENHRY, CDR2 SYGVKD. The CDR3 is 14 residues long, ends included. The CDR3: CAIRGLAGHNEQYL.

This clonotype has ten or more counts. This rearrangement joins TRBV7-2 to TRBJ2-7, with no clear D. Germline values: CDR1 SGHTA, CDR2 FQGNSA. The CDR3 extends over 14 amino acids. V dropped 2 bases and J dropped 2 bases, with 10 bases sitting between them. CDR3 residues: CASSLQARPYEQYF. The CDR3, as DNA: TGTGCCAGCAGCTTACAGGCCAGACCCTACGAGCAGTACTTC.

This chain uses TRBV2 with TRBJ2-2, with no clear D. This CDR3 comprises 15 residues. Trimming took off 6 bases at V and 0 bases at J, with 11 bases between the two ends. Germline loops: CDR1 SNHLY, CDR2 FYNNEI. Here the CDR3 DNA reads TGTGCCAGCAGCCTCCGGACGGCGAACACCGGGGAGCTGTTTTTT. Translated: CASSLRTANTGELFF.

The CDR3 DNA reads TGCAGCGTTGATCGGGGGGGGGATCTCTACGAGCAGTACTTC. It codes for CSVDRGGDLYEQYF. This sequence joins TRBV29-1 and TRBJ2-7, with TRBD2 identical over 8 bases. This CDR3 comprises 14 residues. Germline V lookup: CDR1 SQVTM, CDR2 ANQGSEA. With 3 bases clipped from V and 3 bases from J, the junction kept 7 bases outside the gene matches.

The chain carries TRBV15 and TRBJ2-5; TRBD1 aligns across 10 bases. This CDR3 contains 14 residues. The V segment lost 5 bases and the J segment 7 bases; nucleotides outside the gene matches: 7. CDR1 and CDR2 (germline): LNHNV, YYDKDF (reference sequence). CDR3 region: CATSYRTGGGTQYF. CDR3 nucleotides: TGTGCCACCAGCTACCGGACAGGGGGTGGGACCCAGTACTTC.

The J gene is TRBJ2-7, the V gene TRBV9; 7 bases map to TRBD1. Trimming took 5 bases from V and 4 from J; bases not matched to a gene: 9. The CDR3 contains 14 residues. CDR1 is SGDLS, CDR2 YYNGEE, per germline. The CDR3 sequence is CASSRRDSPYEQYF. In DNA form, the CDR3 reads TGTGCCAGCAGTCGCCGGGACAGCCCTTACGAGCAGTACTTC.

The CDR3, as DNA: TGTGCCAGCATCGGGACGGGACTAAGGGAGACCCAGTACTTC. It encodes CASIGTGLRETQYF. The rearrangement links TRBV6-1 to TRBJ2-5; 7 nucleotides align to TRBD2. Looked up from germline, CDR1 is MNHNS and CDR2 is SASEGT. This CDR3 comprises 14 residues. Unmatched junction bases numbered 10, after V lost 7 bases and J lost 5 bases.

V is TRBV2 and J is TRBJ2-5, with D possibly being TRBD2 (5 bases). From germline, CDR1 is SNHLY and CDR2 FYNNEI. This CDR3 region has 14 residues. Trimming took off 1 base at V and 7 bases at J, with 13 bases between the two ends. The CDR3 protein is CASSEGGFAGTQYF. In DNA, the CDR3 is TGTGCCAGCAGTGAAGGGGGATTCGCGGGGACCCAGTACTTC.

This clonotype was seen more than once but under ten times. The chain has TRBV7-2 and TRBJ2-7; 13 nucleotides align to TRBD2. Trimming removed 3 bases from V and 3 bases from J; junction bases left unmatched: 2. Germline CDR1 and CDR2: SGHTA and FQGNSA. The CDR3 is made up of 15 amino acids. The CDR3 coding sequence is TGTGCCAGCAGCTTGGGACTAGCGGGGTTCTACGAGCAGTACTTC. It specifies CASSLGLAGFYEQYF.